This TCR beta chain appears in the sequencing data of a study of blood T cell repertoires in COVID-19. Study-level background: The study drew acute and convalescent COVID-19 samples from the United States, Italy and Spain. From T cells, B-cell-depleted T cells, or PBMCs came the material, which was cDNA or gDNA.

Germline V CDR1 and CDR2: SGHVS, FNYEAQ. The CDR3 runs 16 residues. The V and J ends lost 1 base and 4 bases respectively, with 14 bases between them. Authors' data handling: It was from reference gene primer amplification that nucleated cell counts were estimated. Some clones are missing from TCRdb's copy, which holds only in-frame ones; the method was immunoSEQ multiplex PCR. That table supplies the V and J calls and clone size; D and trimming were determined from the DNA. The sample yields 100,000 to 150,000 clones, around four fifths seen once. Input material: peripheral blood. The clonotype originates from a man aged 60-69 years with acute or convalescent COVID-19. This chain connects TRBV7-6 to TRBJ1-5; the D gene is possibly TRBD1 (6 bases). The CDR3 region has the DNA TGTGCCAGCAGCTTAGGAAGTCCGCAGGGGAATCAGCCCCAGCATTTT. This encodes CASSLGSPQGNQPQHF.